This TCR beta chain came from a study of cytomegalovirus exposure and HLA in healthy donors. In its sample, this clone was seen a few times. The target antigen is unknown. Findings and limits, study-wide: There were reportedly fewer N-insertions in an Asian-associated ancestry cluster than the approximately 630-donor mean, in a later analysis. When the data were analyzed later, several of the most significant clusters appeared to be linked to common viral pathogens.

With 60 Vbeta and 13 Jbeta primers, the PCR was carried out. Per the authors' pipeline: Per a later analysis, the number of unique TCR beta chains was roughly 83 million, of which about 11 million were shared. Sequencing was performed with immunoSEQ multiplex PCR; in TCRdb, only in-frame clones are kept and a portion is missing. V and J calls and clone size are copied from that table; D and trimming were computed from the DNA. Of over 150,000 clones detected, roughly 80% appear once; the ten largest clones hold approximately 8%. The CDR3 extends over 14 amino acids. Germline values: CDR1 MGHRA, CDR2 YSYEKL. Deletions cut 6 bases from V and 6 bases from J, with 17 bases between.

Input material: PBMCs. The chain combines TRBV4-1 with TRBJ1-1; D is undetermined. The TCR originated in a man aged 25-45 years in good health and CMV-seropositive. This chain's CDR3 is CASRLLMGGSEAFF. The CDR3 DNA follows: TGCGCCAGCAGATTACTTATGGGCGGGTCTGAAGCTTTCTTT.